The source of this T cell receptor (beta chain) is a study of blood T cell repertoires in COVID-19. Measured with immunoSEQ multiplex PCR; TCRdb has only the in-frame clones, and not every one. The sample lists some 190,000 clones; less than 90% were seen once. V was shortened by 0 bases and J by 11 bases, with 13 bases between the two germline ends. This CDR3 contains 12 residues. In germline, CDR1 is SQVTM, CDR2 ANQGSEA. The chain couples TRBV29-1 to TRBJ1-1; no firm D call. The specimen was peripheral blood. The receptor comes from a human donor in a cohort sampled during active COVID-19. This CDR3 is CSVEEGPSAAFF. The DNA of the CDR3 is TGCAGCGTTGAAGAAGGTCCAAGCGCGGCTTTCTTT.